The 22 T cell receptor beta chains below were found in one sample sequenced in a study of OX40 agonist ivuxolimab in advanced cancers. Profiling relied on immunoSEQ multiplex PCR, and the TCRdb table lists in-frame clones only, not all of them. The repertoire has some 49,000 clones, about 88% of them found once; the top ten carry about 50%. Sequenced here: CD4+ or CD8+ T cells sorted from blood, sampled in a trial of the OX40 agonist ivuxolimab. Receptor source: an adult with an advanced solid tumor such as melanoma, head and neck, liver or kidney cancer.

V and J are TRBV4-1 and TRBJ2-1, with TRBD2 as a possible D gene (6 bases). V lost 8 bases and J 7 bases, leaving 24 bases between the germline ends. Germline V gene data show CDR1 as MGHRA and CDR2 as YSYEKL. The CDR3 has 16 residues. The chain's CDR3 is CASLTVAGSKGNEQFF. DNA for the CDR3: TGCGCCAGCCTCACCGTTGCGGGATCGAAAGGGAATGAGCAGTTCTTC.

This clone was observed once. The chain couples TRBV7-9 to TRBJ2-3, with a weak D call TRBD2 (6 bases). There are 14 residues in the CDR3. Trimming pared 1 base from V and 2 bases from J, leaving 7 bases between. Germline CDR1 and CDR2: SEHNR and FQNEAQ (reference sequence). The CDR3 coding sequence is TGTGCCAGCAGCTTAGGGACTAACACAGATACGCAGTATTTT. Protein sequence: CASSLGTNTDTQYF. The full variable domain, its missing parts supplied by reference TRBV7-9 and TRBJ2-3, is DTGVSQNPRHKITKRGQNVTFRCDPISEHNRLYWYRQTLGQGPEFLTYFQNEAQLEKSRLLSDRFSAERPKGSFSTLEIQRTEQGDSAMYLCASSLGTNTDTQYFGPGTRLTVL.

This clone was seen ten or more times. The genes are TRBV6-5 and TRBJ1-1; weak D call: TRBD1 (5 bases). Looked up from germline, CDR1 is MNHEY and CDR2 is SVGAGI. This CDR3 spans 15 amino acids. V dropped 0 bases and J dropped 4 bases, with 12 bases sitting between them. The CDR3 DNA follows: TGTGCCAGCAGTTACTCTGTTCAGGGCGGCACTGAAGCTTTCTTT. As protein: CASSYSVQGGTEAFF.

The chain uses TRBV29-1 and TRBJ2-1; perhaps TRBD2 as D (5 bases). CDR3 length: 15 amino acids. V was cut by 8 bases and J by 6 bases, with 23 bases left in between. Germline V CDR1 and CDR2: SQVTM, ANQGSEA. The CDR3 reads CSTPAKSGFINEQFF. CDR3 bases: TGCAGCACCCCGGCCAAGTCGGGGTTTATCAATGAGCAGTTCTTC.

This rearrangement joins TRBV6-5 to TRBJ1-6; 7 bases align to TRBD1. There are 15 residues in the CDR3. V trimming: 6 bases; J trimming: 13 bases; junction bases outside the gene matches: 15. The germline V gene encodes CDR1 MNHEY and CDR2 SVGAGI. The CDR3 sequence is CASSTGTASNYPLHF. In DNA form, the CDR3 reads TGTGCCAGCAGCACCGGGACAGCCTCTAACTACCCCCTCCACTTT.

The J gene is TRBJ2-1, the V gene TRBV13; no clear D gene. Germline V gene lookup returns CDR1 PRHDT and CDR2 FYEKMQ (reference sequence). Trimming took 1 base from V and 1 from J, leaving 8 bases between them. The CDR3 has 15 amino acids. CDR3: CASSLVGRSYNEQFF. The DNA of the CDR3 is TGTGCCAGCAGCTTAGTAGGCCGGTCCTACAATGAGCAGTTCTTC.

The gene calls are TRBV29-1 and TRBJ2-3; no clear D gene. Between the trimmed V and J ends, which lost 3 bases and 2 bases, there was a span of 12 bases. There are 14 residues in the CDR3. Germline V lookup: CDR1 SQVTM, CDR2 ANQGSEA. CDR3 bases: TGCAGCGTTGACCGAGGAACTAACACAGATACGCAGTATTTT. This translates into CSVDRGTNTDTQYF.

This clone has just one count. This rearrangement joins TRBV5-1 to TRBJ2-2; 8 bases are shared with TRBD2. Per germline, CDR1 SGHRS and CDR2 YFSETQ. V lost 2 bases and J lost 4; bases outside the gene matches: 4. CDR3 size: 15 residues. CDR3 protein: CASSLTSGLTGELFF. Written as DNA, the CDR3 is TGCGCCAGCAGCTTAACTAGCGGTCTCACCGGGGAGCTGTTTTTT.

The chain uses TRBV7-9 and TRBJ2-1, with D tentatively TRBD2 (6 bases). From germline, CDR1 is SEHNR and CDR2 FQNEAQ (reference sequence). Trimming shortened V by 8 bases and J by 2 bases, and 13 bases separated the two germline ends. The CDR3 extends over 14 amino acids. CDR3 nucleotide sequence: TGTGCCAGCGGGGAGGCGGTTGCCTACAATGAGCAGTTCTTC. It codes for CASGEAVAYNEQFF.

For the CDR3, the DNA is TGCGCCAGCAGCCAATCCCCACTCAGAGGGGGGGGCGGAAAACTGTTTTTT. It translates to CASSQSPLRGGGGKLFF. The chain carries TRBV4-3 and TRBJ1-4; D might be TRBD1 (6 bases). Trimming took off 2 bases at V and 10 bases at J, with 23 bases between the two ends. Germline V gene data show CDR1 as LGHNA and CDR2 as YSLEER. The CDR3 loop spans 17 amino acids.

This rearrangement joins TRBV14 to TRBJ2-7; 8 nucleotides line up with TRBD2. Germline V gene lookup returns CDR1 SGHDN and CDR2 FVKESK. V trimming: 4 bases; J trimming: 5 bases; junction bases outside the gene matches: 10. The CDR3 totals 15 residues. The CDR3 nucleotides are TGTGCCAGCAGCCCCGAGAGCGGGAGATTCCACGAGCAGTACTTC. Translating gives CASSPESGRFHEQYF.

V usage is TRBV6-5 and J usage is TRBJ1-1, with no clear D. Trimming removed 2 bases at V and 3 bases at J, with 10 bases between. In germline, CDR1 is MNHEY, CDR2 SVGAGI. This CDR3 is built from 14 residues. CDR3 nucleotide sequence: TGTGCCAGCAGTTACGGGCAGCCACACACTGAAGCTTTCTTT. Encoded protein: CASSYGQPHTEAFF.

J is TRBJ2-1 and V is TRBV11-3; possible D gene TRBD2, 7 bases. CDR3 length: 17 residues. Germline V gene lookup returns CDR1 SGHNT and CDR2 YENEEA. Trimming pared 4 bases from V and 7 bases from J, leaving 23 bases between. CDR3 loop: CASSSEYLAEGGNEQFF. Here the CDR3 DNA reads TGTGCCAGCAGCTCCGAGTACCTAGCGGAGGGGGGGAATGAGCAGTTCTTC.

The rearrangement uses TRBV28 and TRBJ1-6; D is unclear. This CDR3 has 14 amino acids. Germline CDR1 MDHEN, CDR2 SYDVKM. The V gene lost 6 bases and the J gene lost 10 bases, with 16 bases spanning the gap. Here the CDR3 DNA reads TGTGCCAGCAGGCGAGGGCAAGCGGTCTCACCCCTCCACTTT. Translation: CASRRGQAVSPLHF.

The rearrangement joins TRBV5-1 to TRBJ2-1; 8 bases agree with TRBD2. The CDR3 runs 17 residues. Germline CDR1 SGHRS, CDR2 YFSETQ. V shed 0 bases, J shed 2 bases, and the junction held 7 bases outside the gene matches. CDR3 nucleotide sequence: TGCGCCAGCAGCTTGGCAACTAGCGGAGAAACCTACAATGAGCAGTTCTTC. Protein: CASSLATSGETYNEQFF.

J is TRBJ2-3 and V is TRBV11-3, with TRBD1 as a possible D gene (5 bases). The CDR3 is 15 amino acids. The V end was cut by 5 bases, the J end by 0 bases, with 12 bases between. CDR1 and CDR2 (germline): SGHNT, YENEEA. CDR3 coding DNA: TGTGCCAGCAGCCCCGACAGATTTAGCACAGATACGCAGTATTTT. Residues: CASSPDRFSTDTQYF.

This clone was detected only a few times. The chain uses TRBV2 and TRBJ2-7; D perhaps matches TRBD1 (5 bases). Germline V gene data show CDR1 as SNHLY and CDR2 as FYNNEI. Trimming removed 2 bases from V and 3 bases from J, with 5 bases in between. CDR3 length: 12 amino acids. CDR3 protein: CASSETGYEQYF. In nucleotides, the CDR3 is TGTGCCAGCAGTGAAACAGGCTACGAGCAGTACTTC.

This clone was picked up one time. The V gene is TRBV23-1, the J gene TRBJ2-1, with D unclear. TRBV23-1 is noted as an ORF with a role that remains uncertain. The CDR3 covers 11 residues. The V end was cut by 10 bases, the J end by 5 bases, with 9 bases between. The CDR3 nucleotides read TGCGCCAATCAAAGAAACAATGAGCAGTTCTTC. This codes for CANQRNNEQFF.

V and J are TRBV6-5 and TRBJ1-2; TRBD1 matches at 10 bases. CDR3 length: 15 amino acids. CDR1 and CDR2 from the germline V gene are MNHEY and SVGAGI. With V trimmed by 0 bases and J by 2 bases, 0 bases remained unmatched. As DNA, the CDR3 is TGTGCCAGCAGTTACTCGACAGGGGGCAACTATGGCTACACCTTC. Translation: CASSYSTGGNYGYTF.

The chain employs TRBV7-2 and TRBJ1-3; D unclear. Germline V gives CDR1 SGHTA, CDR2 FQGNSA. The ends were cut back, 1 base at V and 4 bases at J, with 11 bases in the middle. This CDR3 contains 15 residues. The CDR3 nucleotides read TGTGCCAGCAGCTTAGAAGGGTTTCTGGGAAACACCATATATTTT. Amino acids: CASSLEGFLGNTIYF.

CDR3 amino acids: CASTRTGGDEQYF. The CDR3 DNA follows: TGTGCCAGCACTAGGACAGGGGGGGACGAGCAGTACTTC. This chain uses TRBV6-5 with TRBJ2-7; 10 bases are shared with TRBD1. Germline V gene lookup returns CDR1 MNHEY and CDR2 SVGAGI. Trimming at V came to 7 bases and at J to 5 bases, leaving 5 bases not matched to a gene. The CDR3 runs to 13 residues.

J is TRBJ2-2 and V is TRBV30; 13 nucleotides match TRBD2. Looked up from germline, CDR1 is GTSNPN and CDR2 is SVGIG (reference sequence). J gave up 8 bases and V 2 bases, and 5 bases lay outside the gene matches. The CDR3 is 15 residues long. As DNA, the CDR3 is TGTGCCTGGAGTAGCTTGGGACTAGCGGGAGGGGAGCTGTTTTTT. This sequence encodes CAWSSLGLAGGELFF.